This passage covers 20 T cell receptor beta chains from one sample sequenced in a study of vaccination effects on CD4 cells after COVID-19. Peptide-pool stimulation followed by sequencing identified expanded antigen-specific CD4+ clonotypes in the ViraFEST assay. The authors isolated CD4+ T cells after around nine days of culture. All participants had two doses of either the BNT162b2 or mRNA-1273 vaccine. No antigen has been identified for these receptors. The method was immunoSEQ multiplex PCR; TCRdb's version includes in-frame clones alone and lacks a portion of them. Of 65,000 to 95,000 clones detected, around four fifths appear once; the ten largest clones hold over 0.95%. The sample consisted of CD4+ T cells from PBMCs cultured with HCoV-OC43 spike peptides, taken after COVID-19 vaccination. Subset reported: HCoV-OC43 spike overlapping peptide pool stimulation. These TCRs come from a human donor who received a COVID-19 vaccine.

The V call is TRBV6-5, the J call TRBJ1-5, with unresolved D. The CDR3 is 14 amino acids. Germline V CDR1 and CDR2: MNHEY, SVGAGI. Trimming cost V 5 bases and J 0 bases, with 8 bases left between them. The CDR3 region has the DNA TGTGCCAGCAGTAGGTCCGTTAGCAATCAGCCCCAGCATTTT. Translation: CASSRSVSNQPQHF.

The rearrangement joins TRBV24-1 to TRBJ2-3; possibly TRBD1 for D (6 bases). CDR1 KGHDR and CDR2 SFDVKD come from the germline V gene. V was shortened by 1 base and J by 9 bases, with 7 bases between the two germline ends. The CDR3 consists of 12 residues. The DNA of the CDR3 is TGTGCCACCAGTGATTTTGGACAGACGCAGTATTTT. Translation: CATSDFGQTQYF.

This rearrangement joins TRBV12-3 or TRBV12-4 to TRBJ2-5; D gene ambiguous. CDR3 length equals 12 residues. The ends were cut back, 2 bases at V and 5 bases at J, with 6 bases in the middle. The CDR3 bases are TGTGCCAGCAGTTTACCCCGGGAGACCCAGTACTTC. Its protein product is CASSLPRETQYF.

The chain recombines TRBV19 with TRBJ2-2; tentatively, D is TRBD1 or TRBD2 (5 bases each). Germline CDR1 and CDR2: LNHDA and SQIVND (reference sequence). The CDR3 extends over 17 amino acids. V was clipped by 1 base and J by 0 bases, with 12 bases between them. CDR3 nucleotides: TGTGCCAGTAGTATAGCGGGACGGAGTCCGAACACCGGGGAGCTGTTTTTT. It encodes CASSIAGRSPNTGELFF.

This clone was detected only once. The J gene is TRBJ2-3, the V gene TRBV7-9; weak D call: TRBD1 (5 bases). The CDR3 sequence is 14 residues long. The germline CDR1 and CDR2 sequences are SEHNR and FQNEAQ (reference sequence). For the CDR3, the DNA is TGTGCTCACAGGCGGCCATATTCCACAGATACGCAGTATTTT. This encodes CAHRRPYSTDTQYF.

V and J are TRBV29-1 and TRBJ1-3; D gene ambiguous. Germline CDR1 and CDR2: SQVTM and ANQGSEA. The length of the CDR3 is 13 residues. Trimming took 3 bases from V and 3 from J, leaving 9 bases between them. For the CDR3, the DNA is TGCAGCGTTGACGAGGGAAGTGGAAACACCATATATTTT. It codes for CSVDEGSGNTIYF.

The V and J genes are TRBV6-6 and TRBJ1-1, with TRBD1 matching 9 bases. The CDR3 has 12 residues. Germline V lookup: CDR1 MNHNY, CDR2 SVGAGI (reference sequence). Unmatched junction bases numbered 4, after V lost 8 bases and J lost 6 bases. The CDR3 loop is CASATGGSEAFF. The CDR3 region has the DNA TGTGCCAGCGCGACAGGGGGATCTGAAGCTTTCTTT.

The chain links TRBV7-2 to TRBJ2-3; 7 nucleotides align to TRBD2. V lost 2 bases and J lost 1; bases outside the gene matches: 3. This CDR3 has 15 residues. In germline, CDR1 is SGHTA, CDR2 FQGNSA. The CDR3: CASSLNAGGTDTQYF. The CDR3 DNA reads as TGTGCCAGCAGCTTAAACGCGGGAGGCACAGATACGCAGTATTTT. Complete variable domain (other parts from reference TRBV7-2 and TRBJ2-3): GAGVSQSPSNKVTEKGKDVELRCDPISGHTALYWYRQSLGQGLEFLIYFQGNSAPDKSGLPSDRFSAERTGGSVSTLTIQRTQQEDSAVYLCASSLNAGGTDTQYFGPGTRLTVL.

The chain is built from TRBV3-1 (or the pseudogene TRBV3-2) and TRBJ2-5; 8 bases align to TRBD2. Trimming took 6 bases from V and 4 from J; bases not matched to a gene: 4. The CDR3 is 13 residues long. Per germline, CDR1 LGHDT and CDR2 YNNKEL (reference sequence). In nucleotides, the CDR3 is TGTGCCAGCAGGGGAGCGGGGGCAGAGACCCAGTACTTC. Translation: CASRGAGAETQYF.

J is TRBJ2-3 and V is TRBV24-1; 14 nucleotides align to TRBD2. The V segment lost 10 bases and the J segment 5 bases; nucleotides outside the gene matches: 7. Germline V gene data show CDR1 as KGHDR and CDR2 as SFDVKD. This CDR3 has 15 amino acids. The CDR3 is CATETSGGARDTQYF. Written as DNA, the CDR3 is TGTGCCACTGAGACTAGCGGGGGGGCCCGAGATACGCAGTATTTT.

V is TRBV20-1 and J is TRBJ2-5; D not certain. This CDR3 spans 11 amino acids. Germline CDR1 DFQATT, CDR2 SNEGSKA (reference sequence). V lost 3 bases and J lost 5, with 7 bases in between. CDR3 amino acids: CSASNSETQYF. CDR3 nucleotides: TGCAGTGCTAGTAACAGCGAGACCCAGTACTTC.

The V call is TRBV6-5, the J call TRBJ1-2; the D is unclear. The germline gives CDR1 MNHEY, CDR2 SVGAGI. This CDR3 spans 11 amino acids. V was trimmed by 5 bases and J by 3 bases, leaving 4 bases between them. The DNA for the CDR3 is TGTGCCAGCAGTAGCTACTATGGCTACACCTTC. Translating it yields CASSSYYGYTF.

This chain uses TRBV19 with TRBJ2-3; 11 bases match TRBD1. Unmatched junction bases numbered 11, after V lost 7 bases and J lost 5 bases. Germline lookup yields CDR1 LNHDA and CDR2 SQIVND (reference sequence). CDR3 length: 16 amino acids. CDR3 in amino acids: CASTLDRGPVLDTQYF. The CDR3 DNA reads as TGTGCCAGTACCCTGGACAGGGGGCCTGTACTAGATACGCAGTATTTT.

The CDR3 reads CSVEGRHTGELFF. CDR3 bases: TGCAGCGTCGAGGGCAGGCACACCGGGGAGCTGTTTTTT. The rearrangement joins TRBV29-1 to TRBJ2-2, with D perhaps matching TRBD2 (5 bases). CDR1 is SQVTM and CDR2 is ANQGSEA in the germline V gene. Trimming pared 6 bases from V and 3 bases from J, leaving 11 bases between. The CDR3 is 13 amino acids.

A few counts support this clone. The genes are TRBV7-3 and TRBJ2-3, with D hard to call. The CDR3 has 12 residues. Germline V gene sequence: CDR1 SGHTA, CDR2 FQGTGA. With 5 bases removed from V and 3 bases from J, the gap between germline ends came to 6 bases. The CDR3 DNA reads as TGTGCCAGCAGCCATGGGACAGATACGCAGTATTTT. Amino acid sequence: CASSHGTDTQYF.

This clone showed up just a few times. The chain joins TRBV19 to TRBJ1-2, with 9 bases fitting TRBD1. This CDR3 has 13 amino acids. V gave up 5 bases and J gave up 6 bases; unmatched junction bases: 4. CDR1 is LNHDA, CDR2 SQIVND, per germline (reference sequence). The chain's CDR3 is CASSLRDRDGYTF. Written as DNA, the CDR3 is TGTGCCAGTAGTCTCCGGGACAGGGATGGCTACACCTTC.

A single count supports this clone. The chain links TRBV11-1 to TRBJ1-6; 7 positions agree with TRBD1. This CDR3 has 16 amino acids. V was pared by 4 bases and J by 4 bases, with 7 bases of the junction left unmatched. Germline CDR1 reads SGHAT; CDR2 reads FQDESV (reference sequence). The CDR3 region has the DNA TGTGCCAGCAGCTCACAGGGGAGAACTTATAATTCACCCCTCCACTTT. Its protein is CASSSQGRTYNSPLHF.

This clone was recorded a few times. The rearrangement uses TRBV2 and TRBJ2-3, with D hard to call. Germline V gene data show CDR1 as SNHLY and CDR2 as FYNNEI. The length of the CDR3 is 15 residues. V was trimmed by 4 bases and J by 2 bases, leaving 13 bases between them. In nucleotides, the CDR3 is TGTGCCAGCAGTGTCCTTGCGGCTACCACAGATACGCAGTATTTT. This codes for CASSVLAATTDTQYF.

The CDR3 here is CASSSTRGRAEKLFF. The CDR3 DNA reads TGTGCCAGCAGCTCCACCCGTGGTCGGGCGGAAAAACTGTTTTTT. The chain links TRBV7-2 to TRBJ1-4, with D unresolved. Germline CDR1 and CDR2: SGHTA and FQGNSA. The CDR3 is 15 residues long. The germline V and J ends were trimmed by 4 bases and 8 bases, with 17 bases remaining between them.

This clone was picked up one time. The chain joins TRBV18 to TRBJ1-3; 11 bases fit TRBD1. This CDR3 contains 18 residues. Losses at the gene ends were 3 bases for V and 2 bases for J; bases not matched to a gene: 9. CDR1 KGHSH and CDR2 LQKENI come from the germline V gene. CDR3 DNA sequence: TGTGCCAGCTCACCCGCCGGGACAGGGGGACTTCCTGGAAACACCATATATTTT. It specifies CASSPAGTGGLPGNTIYF.